This TCR beta chain was recovered during a study of OX40 agonist ivuxolimab in advanced cancers. Overall study: Checkpoint inhibitors had been given previously to roughly 36% of patients. One hepatocellular carcinoma and two cutaneous melanoma patients partially responded. Study-wide results and limits: Not determined was the antigen specificity of the expanded peripheral T cells.

Autoimmune disease history or systemic immunosuppression excluded patients. Libraries were prepared by immunoSEQ multiplex PCR; TCRdb keeps only in-frame clonotypes and omits some of them. The table shows 20,000 to 25,000 clones, with about 83% occurring only once. Remarks on this clone: Antigen specificity is unknown.

The TCR originated in an adult with an advanced solid tumor such as melanoma, head and neck, liver or kidney cancer. The sample was CD4+ or CD8+ T cells sorted from blood, taken in a trial of the OX40 agonist ivuxolimab.

The CDR3 protein is CASSSWTGATVEQYF. CDR3 coding DNA: TGTGCCAGCAGCTCCTGGACCGGGGCTACGGTCGAGCAGTACTTC. The chain links TRBV11-2 to TRBJ2-7; D possibly uses TRBD1 or TRBD2 (5 bases each). The CDR3 has 15 residues. CDR1 is SGHAT, CDR2 FQNNGV, per germline. Trimming stripped 4 bases from V and 6 bases from J, with 19 bases between. The full variable domain, with the rest looked up from reference TRBV11-2 and TRBJ2-7, is EAGVAQSPRYKIIEKRQSVAFWCNPISGHATLYWYQQILGQGPKLLIQFQNNGVVDDSQLPKDRFSAERLKGVDSTLKIQPAKLEDSAVYLCASSSWTGATVEQYFGPGTRLTVT.